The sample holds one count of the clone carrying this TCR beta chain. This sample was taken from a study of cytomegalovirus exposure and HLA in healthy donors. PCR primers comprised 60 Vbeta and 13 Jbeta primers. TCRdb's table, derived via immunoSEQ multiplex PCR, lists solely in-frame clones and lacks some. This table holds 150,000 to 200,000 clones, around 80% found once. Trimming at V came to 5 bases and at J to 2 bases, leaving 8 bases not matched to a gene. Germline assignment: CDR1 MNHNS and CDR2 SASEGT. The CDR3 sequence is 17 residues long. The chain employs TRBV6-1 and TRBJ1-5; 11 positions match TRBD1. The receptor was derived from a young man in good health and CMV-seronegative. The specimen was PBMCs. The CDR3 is CASSQGQGAKGNQPQHF. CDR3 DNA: TGTGCCAGCAGTCAAGGACAGGGGGCGAAGGGCAATCAGCCCCAGCATTTT.